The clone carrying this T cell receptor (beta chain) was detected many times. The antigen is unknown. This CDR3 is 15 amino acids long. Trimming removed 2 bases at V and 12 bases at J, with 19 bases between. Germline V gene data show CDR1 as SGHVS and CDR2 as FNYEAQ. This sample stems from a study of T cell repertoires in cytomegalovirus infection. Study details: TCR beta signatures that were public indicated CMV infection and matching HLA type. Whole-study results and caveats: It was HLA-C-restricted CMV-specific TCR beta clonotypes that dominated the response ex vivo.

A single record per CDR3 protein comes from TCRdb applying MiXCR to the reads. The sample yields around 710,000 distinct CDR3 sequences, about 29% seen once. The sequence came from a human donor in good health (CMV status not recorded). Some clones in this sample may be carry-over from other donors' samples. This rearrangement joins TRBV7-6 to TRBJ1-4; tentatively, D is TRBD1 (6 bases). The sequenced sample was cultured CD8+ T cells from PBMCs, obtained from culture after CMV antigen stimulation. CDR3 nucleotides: TGTGCCAGCAGCTTAAACGGACAGCCCCGAAAGGAACTGTTTTTT. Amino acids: CASSLNGQPRKELFF.